The 29 T cell receptor beta chains given below trace back to one sample, sequenced in a study of blood T cell repertoires in COVID-19. Sequencing was performed with immunoSEQ multiplex PCR; in TCRdb, only in-frame clones are kept and a portion is missing. The data hold roughly 160,000 clones, with 81% observed a single time. The sample was PBMCs or T cells enriched from blood (not recorded which). These receptors all come from a woman aged 40 to 55 with acute COVID-19.

The gene calls are TRBV7-2 and TRBJ1-2; perhaps TRBD1 as D (5 bases). The CDR3 totals 14 residues. Between the trimmed V and J ends, which lost 0 bases and 1 base, there was a span of 6 bases. CDR1 SGHTA and CDR2 FQGNSA come from the germline V gene. In DNA, the CDR3 is TGTGCCAGCAGCTTAGCGACAGTTAACTATGGCTACACCTTC. Amino acids: CASSLATVNYGYTF. Full variable domain (remainder filled in from reference TRBV7-2 and TRBJ1-2): GAGVSQSPSNKVTEKGKDVELRCDPISGHTALYWYRQSLGQGLEFLIYFQGNSAPDKSGLPSDRFSAERTGGSVSTLTIQRTQQEDSAVYLCASSLATVNYGYTFGSGTRLTVV.

The chain uses TRBV19 and TRBJ1-2; weak D call: TRBD1 (5 bases). Germline CDR1 reads LNHDA; CDR2 reads SQIVND (reference sequence). Trimming pared 2 bases from V and 4 bases from J, leaving 14 bases between. This CDR3 has 15 residues. CDR3: CASSISGGGTYGYTF. Here the CDR3 DNA reads TGTGCCAGTAGTATATCCGGGGGGGGAACCTATGGCTACACCTTC.

The sample holds a few counts of this clone. This sequence joins TRBV11-2 and TRBJ2-3, with TRBD2 as a possible D gene (5 bases). The V end lost 1 base, the J end lost 11 bases, and 10 bases lay between the germline ends. CDR3 size: 12 residues. CDR1 is SGHAT, CDR2 FQNNGV, per germline. This CDR3 reads CASSLGSSGQYF. CDR3 nucleotide sequence: TGTGCCAGCAGCTTAGGTTCCAGCGGGCAGTATTTT.

The chain has TRBV3-1 (or the pseudogene TRBV3-2) and TRBJ1-2; a weak D match, TRBD1 (6 bases). Trimming took off 3 bases at V and 7 bases at J, with 18 bases between the two ends. The CDR3 contains 15 residues. Per the germline V gene, CDR1 is LGHDT and CDR2 is YNNKEL (reference sequence). CDR3 sequence: CASSHLRGARGGYTF. DNA of the CDR3: TGTGCCAGCAGCCATCTCCGGGGGGCGCGAGGTGGCTACACCTTC.

The chain employs TRBV5-4 and TRBJ2-3, with 9 bases that match TRBD2. With V trimmed by 2 bases and J by 2 bases, 6 bases remained unmatched. The V gene's germline CDR1 is SGHNT and CDR2 YYREEE (reference sequence). The length of the CDR3 is 16 residues. The CDR3, as DNA: TGTGCCAGCAGCTTCCTAGCGGGACCATACACAGATACGCAGTATTTT. This sequence encodes CASSFLAGPYTDTQYF.

The V and J genes are TRBV5-4 and TRBJ1-1; D is uncertain. The germline V and J ends were trimmed by 4 bases and 2 bases, with 15 bases remaining between them. The CDR3 runs to 15 residues. Per germline, CDR1 SGHNT and CDR2 YYREEE (reference sequence). CDR3 nucleotide sequence: TGTGCCAGCAGCGCCGGTGTGGTACCTAACACTGAAGCTTTCTTT. Its protein is CASSAGVVPNTEAFF.

This clone appeared a few times. The chain has TRBV6-5 and TRBJ1-1; a weak D match, TRBD1 (6 bases). This CDR3 has 15 amino acids. V was clipped by 10 bases and J by 2 bases, with 20 bases between them. Germline V gene data show CDR1 as MNHEY and CDR2 as SVGAGI. This CDR3 is CATNLDRNHNTEAFF. The CDR3 nucleotides are TGTGCCACCAACCTAGACAGGAACCATAACACTGAAGCTTTCTTT.

The gene calls are TRBV5-6 and TRBJ1-1, with TRBD1 matching over 7 bases. The ends lost 3 bases at V and 4 bases at J; junction bases unmatched: 3. This CDR3 spans 13 amino acids. CDR1 and CDR2 (germline): SGHDT, YYEEEE. CDR3 residues: CASSSRQGTEAFF. CDR3 DNA sequence: TGTGCCAGCAGCTCACGACAGGGCACTGAAGCTTTCTTT. Drawing the rest from reference TRBV5-6 and TRBJ1-1, the complete variable domain is DAGVTQSPTHLIKTRGQQVTLRCSPKSGHDTVSWYQQALGQGPQFIFQYYEEEERQRGNFPDRFSGHQFPNYSSELNVNALLLGDSALYLCASSSRQGTEAFFGQGTRLTVV.

The V call is TRBV7-2, the J call TRBJ2-5, with D tentatively TRBD2 (5 bases). The CDR3 covers 14 residues. The germline V gene has CDR1 SGHTA and CDR2 FQGNSA. The V and J ends lost 4 bases and 2 bases respectively, with 11 bases between them. The CDR3 reads CASSWRLPQETQYF. In DNA, the CDR3 is TGTGCCAGCAGCTGGAGGCTACCTCAAGAGACCCAGTACTTC.

This clone was counted between two and nine times. This rearrangement joins TRBV4-2 to TRBJ1-3; a weak D match, TRBD1 (5 bases). Germline-derived CDR1 and CDR2 are LGHNA and YNFKEQ. This CDR3 has 15 residues. Trimming removed 4 bases from V and 1 base from J, with 11 bases in between. In nucleotides, the CDR3 is TGTGCCAGCAGCCCAAATAGGGGATCTGGAAACACCATATATTTT. It translates to CASSPNRGSGNTIYF.

The V call is TRBV6-8, the J call TRBJ2-1; 13 bases are shared with TRBD2. This CDR3 is built from 20 residues. Germline CDR1 is MNHGY and CDR2 is SAAAGT. V trimming: 6 bases; J trimming: 5 bases; junction bases outside the gene matches: 19. The CDR3: CASREHRTSGSGHIDNEQFF. The CDR3 DNA reads as TGTGCCAGCAGAGAGCATAGGACTAGCGGGAGTGGGCATATTGACAATGAGCAGTTCTTC.

This clone was seen a few times. The chain recombines TRBV9 with TRBJ1-2; D is unclear. Germline CDR1 and CDR2: SGDLS and YYNGEE. Trimming removed 4 bases at V and 0 bases at J, with 7 bases between. CDR3 length equals 13 residues. The CDR3 nucleotides are TGTGCCAGCAGCACCAGCGCTAACTATGGCTACACCTTC. It yields the protein CASSTSANYGYTF.

This rearrangement joins TRBV10-3 to TRBJ1-2; tentative D call: TRBD1 (5 bases). Germline V gene lookup returns CDR1 ENHRY and CDR2 SYGVKD. V lost 5 bases, J lost 4 bases, and 11 bases lay in between. The CDR3 totals 13 residues. This chain's CDR3 is CAISPGTSYGYTF. The CDR3 DNA reads TGTGCCATCAGTCCCGGGACTTCCTATGGCTACACCTTC.

The V gene is TRBV19, the J gene TRBJ2-1; tentative D call: TRBD2 (5 bases). CDR3 length: 14 amino acids. Trimming shortened V by 9 bases and J by 5 bases, and 17 bases separated the two germline ends. Per the germline V gene, CDR1 is LNHDA and CDR2 is SQIVND (reference sequence). The CDR3 coding sequence is TGTGCCAGCCAAGGGAGTACGGAAAACAATGAGCAGTTCTTC. It encodes CASQGSTENNEQFF.

V usage is TRBV7-3 and J usage is TRBJ2-5, with TRBD2 identical over 10 bases. The germline V gene encodes CDR1 SGHTA and CDR2 FQGTGA. After removal of 3 bases from V and 8 bases from J, the junction contained 6 bases not matched to a gene. The length of the CDR3 is 14 residues. CDR3 sequence (DNA): TGTGCCAGCAGCTTGTTATCTAGCGGGAGCACCCAGTACTTC. This encodes CASSLLSSGSTQYF.

The V gene is TRBV11-2, the J gene TRBJ2-7; the match to TRBD1 covers 7 bases. The J segment lost 1 base and the V segment lost 5 bases, leaving 11 bases of the junction unmatched. CDR1 and CDR2 (germline): SGHAT, FQNNGV. The CDR3 runs 16 residues. CDR3 sequence: CASSPLGTEVSYEQYF. Here the CDR3 DNA reads TGTGCCAGCAGCCCATTAGGGACAGAAGTATCCTACGAGCAGTACTTC. The full variable domain, completed using reference TRBV11-2 and TRBJ2-7, is EAGVAQSPRYKIIEKRQSVAFWCNPISGHATLYWYQQILGQGPKLLIQFQNNGVVDDSQLPKDRFSAERLKGVDSTLKIQPAKLEDSAVYLCASSPLGTEVSYEQYFGPGTRLTVT.

The gene calls are TRBV5-1 and TRBJ2-6; 7 bases map to TRBD1. Trimming took 0 bases from V and 4 from J; bases not matched to a gene: 10. Germline V lookup: CDR1 SGHRS, CDR2 YFSETQ. The CDR3 covers 18 residues. CDR3 protein: CASSLEIQGPGGANVLTF. The DNA for the CDR3 is TGCGCCAGCAGCTTGGAGATACAGGGGCCCGGGGGGGCCAACGTCCTGACTTTC.

This chain connects TRBV6-5 to TRBJ1-2, with 8 bases matching TRBD1. The V and J ends lost 5 bases and 4 bases, in that order; junction bases with no gene match: 9. Germline CDR1 and CDR2: MNHEY and SVGAGI. The CDR3 spans 15 residues. CDR3 bases: TGTGCCAGCAGTCAAAACAGGGGGAGCGGCTATGGCTACACCTTC. It encodes CASSQNRGSGYGYTF.

The chain combines TRBV5-1 with TRBJ2-2; 9 positions agree with TRBD2. Germline V gives CDR1 SGHRS, CDR2 YFSETQ. V lost 9 bases to trimming and J lost 5 bases; unmatched junction nucleotides: 8. The CDR3 runs to 14 residues. The CDR3 coding sequence is TGCGCCACCTCGACTAGCGGAGTTACCGGGGAGCTGTTTTTT. Amino acid sequence: CATSTSGVTGELFF.

This clone has a handful of counts. The chain is built from TRBV5-5 and TRBJ1-4; 8 bases agree with TRBD1. The ends lost 4 bases at V and 3 bases at J; junction bases unmatched: 5. Germline V CDR1 and CDR2: SGHKS, YYEKEE (reference sequence). CDR3 length: 15 amino acids. CDR3 amino acids: CASSAQTGANEKLFF. The CDR3 DNA follows: TGTGCCAGCAGCGCACAGACAGGGGCTAATGAAAAACTGTTTTTT.

CDR3 amino acids: CASSFAENEQYF. The CDR3 nucleotides read TGTGCCAGCAGCTTTGCCGAGAATGAGCAGTACTTC. The genes are TRBV7-8 and TRBJ2-7; no clear D gene. V was shortened by 3 bases and J by 7 bases, with 10 bases between the two germline ends. CDR3 length: 12 residues. Germline loops: CDR1 SGHVS, CDR2 FQNEAQ.

The chain has TRBV11-3 and TRBJ2-1; a weak D match, TRBD1 (6 bases). In germline, CDR1 is SGHNT, CDR2 YENEEA. This CDR3 region has 17 residues. V was pared by 2 bases and J by 4 bases, with 18 bases between. The CDR3 loop reads CASSLPPGQRIYNEQFF. Here the CDR3 DNA reads TGTGCCAGCAGCTTACCCCCCGGACAGCGGATTTACAATGAGCAGTTCTTC.

This chain connects TRBV9 to TRBJ2-2; 12 nucleotides agree with TRBD2. CDR3 length equals 17 residues. With V trimmed by 4 bases and J by 2 bases, 6 bases remained unmatched. Per germline, CDR1 SGDLS and CDR2 YYNGEE. The CDR3 loop is CASSLTSGSTNTGELFF. The CDR3 DNA reads as TGTGCCAGCAGCTTGACTAGCGGGAGCACAAACACCGGGGAGCTGTTTTTT. The variable domain in full, completed from reference TRBV9 and TRBJ2-2, reads DSGVTQTPKHLITATGQRVTLRCSPRSGDLSVYWYQQSLDQGLQFLIQYYNGEERAKGNILERFSAQQFPDLHSELNLSSLELGDSALYFCASSLTSGSTNTGELFFGEGSRLTVL.

CDR3 residues: CASGPGTSPLGCYNEQFF. CDR3 nucleotide sequence: TGCGCCAGCGGGCCGGGGACTAGCCCACTGGGGTGTTACAATGAGCAGTTCTTC. The chain is built from TRBV23-1 and TRBJ2-1; 9 nucleotides match TRBD2. TRBV23-1 is given ORF status, its function remaining uncertain. The trim removed 8 bases at V and 4 bases at J, leaving 18 bases unmatched. This CDR3 spans 18 amino acids.

This clone was seen only once. The V and J genes are TRBV7-6 and TRBJ2-7, with a weak D call TRBD1 (5 bases). CDR3 length: 12 residues. In germline, CDR1 is SGHVS, CDR2 FNYEAQ. The V end was cut by 5 bases, the J end by 6 bases, with 11 bases between. The CDR3 sequence: CASSPGTGEQYF. CDR3 DNA: TGTGCCAGCAGCCCGGGTACAGGCGAGCAGTACTTC.

V and J are TRBV2 and TRBJ1-1, with TRBD1 identical over 8 bases. Germline loops: CDR1 SNHLY, CDR2 FYNNEI. V shed 2 bases, J shed 0 bases, and the junction held 8 bases outside the gene matches. The CDR3 covers 17 residues. CDR3 sequence: CASSEYAAGGLNTEAFF. The CDR3 DNA sequence: TGTGCCAGCAGTGAATACGCGGCAGGGGGCCTGAACACTGAAGCTTTCTTT.

CDR3 protein: CASNTGTDEAFF. DNA of the CDR3: TGTGCCAGCAACACGGGGACAGATGAAGCTTTCTTT. The rearrangement links TRBV25-1 to TRBJ1-1, with TRBD1 matching 7 bases. Losses at the gene ends were 7 bases for V and 7 bases for J; bases not matched to a gene: 6. The length of the CDR3 is 12 residues. Germline CDR1 and CDR2: MGHDK and SYGVNS.

The genes are TRBV7-5 and TRBJ1-6; TRBD1, the table's D call, lacks a check against the DNA. TRBV7-5 is designated a pseudogene. The CDR3 length is 14 residues. The CDR3 DNA reads TGTGCCCGCGCCGATGGACACGCTGGTTCACCCCTCCACTTT. It codes for CARADGHAGSPLHF.

The rearrangement links TRBV7-8 to TRBJ1-5, with D uncertain. Trimming stripped 1 base from V and 4 bases from J, with 5 bases between. In germline, CDR1 is SGHVS, CDR2 FQNEAQ. This CDR3 has 13 residues. This chain's CDR3 is CASSLDGNQPQHF. The CDR3 DNA reads as TGTGCCAGCAGCTTAGACGGGAATCAGCCCCAGCATTTT.